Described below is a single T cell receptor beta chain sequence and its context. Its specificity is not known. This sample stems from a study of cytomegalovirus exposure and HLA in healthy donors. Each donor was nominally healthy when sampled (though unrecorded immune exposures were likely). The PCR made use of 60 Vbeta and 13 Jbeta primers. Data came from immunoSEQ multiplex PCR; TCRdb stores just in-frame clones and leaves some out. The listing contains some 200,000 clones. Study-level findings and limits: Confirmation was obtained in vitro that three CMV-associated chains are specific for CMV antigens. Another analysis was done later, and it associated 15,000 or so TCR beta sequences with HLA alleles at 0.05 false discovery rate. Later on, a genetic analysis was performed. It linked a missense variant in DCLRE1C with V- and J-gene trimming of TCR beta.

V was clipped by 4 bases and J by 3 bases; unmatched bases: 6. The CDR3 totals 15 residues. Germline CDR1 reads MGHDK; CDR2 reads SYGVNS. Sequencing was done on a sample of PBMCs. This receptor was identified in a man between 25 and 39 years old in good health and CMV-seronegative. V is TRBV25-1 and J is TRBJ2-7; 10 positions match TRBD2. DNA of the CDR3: TGTGCCAGCAGTGTGGCTAGCGGGAGCTACTACGAGCAGTACTTC. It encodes CASSVASGSYYEQYF.